Presented here are 26 T cell receptor beta chains from one specimen sequenced in a study of blood T cells in healthy people across ages (dated by TCRdb to about 2015). Library construction relied on 5' RACE. For sequencing, an Illumina HiSeq 2500 was employed. A second PCR of roughly 6 to 11 cycles was run with a J-beta primer mix and a sample-barcoded 5' primer. Using fastp trimming at Q25 and MiXCR clonotype assembly, TCRdb reanalyzed the public sequencing data and kept in-frame beta chains. When rows share a CDR3 protein, they turn into one entry using the most common DNA and genes. The sample includes approximately 800,000 distinct CDR3 sequences, with 35% to 60% observed a single time. The ten largest make up 15% to 20% of the sample. The sample consisted of blood. The source of these receptors is a man of 80 years or more in good health.

This clonotype was counted only a few times. The chain combines TRBV6-5 with TRBJ2-7; 9 bases map to TRBD1. Trimming cost V 5 bases and J 3 bases; bases outside gene matches: 8. CDR1 is MNHEY, CDR2 SVGAGI, per germline. This CDR3 is 15 amino acids long. As DNA, the CDR3 is TGTGCCAGCAGTCCTATGGGACAGGGAGGCTACGAGCAGTACTTC. Protein product: CASSPMGQGGYEQYF.

The gene calls are TRBV21-1 and TRBJ1-1. TRBV21-1 has pseudogene status. The CDR3 runs 14 residues. The CDR3 DNA is TGTGCCAGCAGCAAAAAAGTCCGACGGCTCGAAGCTTTCTTT. This codes for CASSKKVRRLEAFF.

This CDR3 is CASSLLFQRDKYGQYF. DNA of the CDR3: TGTGCCAGCAGTTTGTTGTTTCAGCGGGATAAGTACGGGCAGTACTTC. The chain is built from TRBV12-3 or TRBV12-4 and TRBJ2-4; 7 bases match TRBD2. The V segment lost 3 bases and the J segment 13 bases; nucleotides outside the gene matches: 18. This CDR3 has 16 amino acids.

A remark on this clonotype: A read error may explain this, as a much larger clone is one base away. The genes are TRBV7-3 and TRBJ2-5; D tentatively fits TRBD1 or TRBD2 (5 bases each). V was clipped by 2 bases and J by 11 bases, with 15 bases between them. This CDR3 spans 13 amino acids. Germline CDR1 is SGHTA and CDR2 is FQGTGA. CDR3 sequence reads: CASSLAGDHEQYF. DNA of the CDR3: TGTGCCAGCAGCTTAGCCGGGGACCATGAGCAGTACTTC. The full variable domain, rest sourced from reference TRBV7-3 and TRBJ2-5, is GAGVSQTPSNKVTEKGKYVELRCDPISGHTALYWYRQSLGQGPEFLIYFQGTGAADDSGLPNDRFFAVRPEGSVSTLKIQRTERGDSAVYLCASSLAGDHEQYFGPGTRLLVL.

In its sample, this clonotype was seen many times. The chain couples TRBV25-1 to TRBJ2-5; a weak D match, TRBD1 (9 bases). Germline values: CDR1 MGHDK, CDR2 SYGVNS. V was trimmed by 3 bases and J by 4 bases, leaving 18 bases between them. The CDR3 covers 16 residues. The CDR3: CASSDPLAGQGETQYF. CDR3 nucleotide sequence: TGTGCCAGCAGTGACCCCTTAGCGGGACAGGGAGAGACCCAGTACTTC.

The V call is TRBV29-1, the J call TRBJ2-5; 11 bases are shared with TRBD2. There are 14 residues in the CDR3. Trimming at V came to 6 bases and at J to 1 base, leaving 4 bases not matched to a gene. Germline CDR1 and CDR2: SQVTM and ANQGSEA. The chain's CDR3 is CSVSGTSGQETQYF. The CDR3 DNA sequence: TGCAGCGTGTCCGGGACTAGCGGCCAAGAGACCCAGTACTTC.

This clonotype has more than one count but fewer than ten. This chain joins TRBV5-1 and TRBJ1-3, with D unresolved. CDR3 length: 17 residues. V gave up 1 base and J gave up 0 bases, with 14 bases separating them. Germline CDR1 and CDR2: SGHRS and YFSETQ. The CDR3 DNA follows: TGCGCCAGCAGCTTGAGTCCTCTGGGAGACTCTGGAAACACCATATATTTT. Its protein is CASSLSPLGDSGNTIYF.

This clonotype was seen only a few times. J is TRBJ1-2 and V is TRBV3-1; no clear D gene. Germline loops: CDR1 LGHDT, CDR2 YNNKEL (reference sequence). This CDR3 comprises 16 residues. The V end lost 1 base, the J end lost 6 bases, and 18 bases lay between the germline ends. CDR3 nucleotide sequence: TGTGCCAGCAGCCAAGGTGTTTGGGGAATGGGTCATGGCTACACCTTC. It encodes CASSQGVWGMGHGYTF. Filled out from reference TRBV3-1 and TRBJ1-2, the complete variable domain reads DTAVSQTPKYLVTQMGNDKSIKCEQNLGHDTMYWYKQDSKKFLKIMFSYNNKELIINETVPNRFSPKSPDKAHLNLHINSLELGDSAVYFCASSQGVWGMGHGYTFGSGTRLTVV.

Ten or more counts support this clonotype. V gene TRBV27 combines with J gene TRBJ1-5; maybe TRBD1 (5 bases). V dropped 6 bases and J dropped 4 bases, with 19 bases sitting between them. The length of the CDR3 is 16 residues. Germline V gene data show CDR1 as MNHEY and CDR2 as SMNVEV (reference sequence). The CDR3 reads CASSPGGGNPNQPQHF. In nucleotides, the CDR3 is TGTGCCAGCAGCCCTGGGGGAGGGAATCCGAATCAGCCCCAGCATTTT.

This clonotype has more than one count but fewer than ten. J is TRBJ2-1 and V is TRBV6-1; 9 bases align to TRBD2. This CDR3 spans 18 amino acids. Looked up from germline, CDR1 is MNHNS and CDR2 is SASEGT. Unmatched junction bases numbered 15, after V lost 5 bases and J lost 4 bases. In DNA form, the CDR3 reads TGTGCCAGCAGTCGTCCTGGGGTTGGCGGGAGGGGGTACAATGAGCAGTTCTTC. Amino acid sequence: CASSRPGVGGRGYNEQFF.

In this sample, this clonotype turned up a few times. This rearrangement joins TRBV23-1 to TRBJ2-4; TRBD2 is a possible D gene (6 bases). The J call may be wrong; the DNA end is better matched by TRBJ2-7. TRBV23-1 is identified as an open reading frame with a role that is uncertain. The CDR3 extends over 15 amino acids. The CDR3 nucleotides read TGCGCCAGCAGTCACAGGTCGGGAGTTAAATACGAGCAGTACTTC. Encoded protein: CASSHRSGVKYEQYF.

As for this clonotype: A much bigger clone sits one base away, suggesting this may be a read error. The chain carries TRBV4-2 and TRBJ1-4; TRBD1 aligns across 7 bases. The germline V gene encodes CDR1 LGHNA and CDR2 YNFKEQ. With 0 bases clipped from V and 8 bases from J, the junction kept 3 bases outside the gene matches. This CDR3 comprises 14 residues. The CDR3 spells CASSQDGRGEKLFF. CDR3 DNA sequence: TGTGCCAGCAGCCAAGACGGCAGGGGGGAAAAACTGTTTTTT.

The chain joins TRBV20-1 to TRBJ2-3; 7 bases line up with TRBD2. This CDR3 spans 14 amino acids. V trimming: 3 bases; J trimming: 6 bases; junction bases outside the gene matches: 9. CDR1 and CDR2 (germline): DFQATT, SNEGSKA (reference sequence). The CDR3 nucleotides read TGCAGTGCTAGGGTCCTCGGGAGGTCGGATACGCAGTATTTT. Its protein product is CSARVLGRSDTQYF.

V usage is TRBV7-9 and J usage is TRBJ2-1; D not certain. Germline CDR1 is SEHNR and CDR2 is FQNEAQ (reference sequence). CDR3 length: 12 amino acids. Between the trimmed V and J ends, which lost 7 bases and 5 bases, there was a span of 9 bases. The CDR3 spells CASIQTNNEQFF. CDR3 DNA: TGTGCCAGCATTCAGACCAACAATGAGCAGTTCTTC.

In its sample, this clonotype was seen many times. The chain is built from TRBV20-1 and TRBJ2-1; 12 bases map to TRBD2. Looked up from germline, CDR1 is DFQATT and CDR2 is SNEGSKA (reference sequence). The V gene end was trimmed by 5 bases and the J gene end by 5 bases; junction bases not matched to a gene: 7. This CDR3 has 15 amino acids. Here the CDR3 reads CSAPGTSGYHNEQFF. For the CDR3, the DNA is TGCAGTGCTCCCGGGACTAGCGGGTATCACAATGAGCAGTTCTTC.

There are many counts of this clonotype. The V call is TRBV20-1, the J call TRBJ2-3; D is perhaps TRBD1 (5 bases). CDR1 is DFQATT and CDR2 is SNEGSKA in the germline V gene (reference sequence). This CDR3 is built from 15 residues. Trimming cost V 1 base and J 0 bases, with 11 bases left between them. CDR3 sequence: CSARAGSSSTDTQYF. DNA for the CDR3: TGCAGTGCTAGAGCAGGGTCTTCGAGCACAGATACGCAGTATTTT.

This clonotype was observed at least ten times. The V gene is TRBV5-1, the J gene TRBJ2-3; D is unresolved. There are 14 residues in the CDR3. Germline CDR1 reads SGHRS; CDR2 reads YFSETQ. Trimming stripped 6 bases from V and 1 base from J, with 12 bases between. CDR3 DNA: TGCGCCAGCAATTGGAATGTGGGCACAGATACGCAGTATTTT. It specifies CASNWNVGTDTQYF.

At least ten counts were recorded for this clonotype. The V gene is TRBV7-2, the J gene TRBJ2-1; the D is unclear. Looked up from germline, CDR1 is SGHTA and CDR2 is FQGNSA. Trimming pared 1 base from V and 5 bases from J, leaving 6 bases between. This CDR3 comprises 13 residues. The CDR3 reads CASSLGPDNEQFF. The CDR3, as DNA: TGTGCCAGCAGCTTAGGTCCGGACAATGAGCAGTTCTTC.

In DNA, the CDR3 is TGTGCCAGCACCGGCACTAGCGGGGAGACCCAGTACTTC. Protein product: CASTGTSGETQYF. The genes are TRBV27 and TRBJ2-5; 9 bases map to TRBD2. Germline CDR1 reads MNHEY; CDR2 reads SMNVEV (reference sequence). The CDR3 has 13 residues. Trimming cost V 7 bases and J 5 bases; bases outside gene matches: 5.

V usage is TRBV12-3 or TRBV12-4 and J usage is TRBJ2-3; 7 bases agree with TRBD2. With V trimmed by 3 bases and J by 0 bases, 9 bases remained unmatched. The CDR3 has 17 amino acids. The CDR3 here is CASSFRRAGTSTDTQYF. The CDR3 nucleotides read TGTGCCAGCAGTTTTAGGCGAGCGGGAACTAGCACAGATACGCAGTATTTT.

The CDR3 DNA is TGCAGTGCTCCGTCGACTAGCGGGAAAGCCTACGAGCAGTACTTC. As protein: CSAPSTSGKAYEQYF. J is TRBJ2-4 and V is TRBV20-1, with TRBD2 matching over 11 bases. The DNA matches TRBJ2-7 better at its end, which makes the J call doubtful. Looked up from germline, CDR1 is DFQATT and CDR2 is SNEGSKA (reference sequence). The CDR3 has 15 amino acids.

This clonotype appeared a few times. The chain is built from TRBV28 and TRBJ2-7; D is undetermined. V dropped 7 bases and J dropped 0 bases, with 10 bases sitting between them. This CDR3 region has 13 residues. CDR1 MDHEN and CDR2 SYDVKM come from the germline V gene. The CDR3 bases are TGTGCCAGCAACATCGGGTCCTCCTACGAGCAGTACTTC. Protein product: CASNIGSSYEQYF.

V gene TRBV4-2 combines with J gene TRBJ2-1; D is ambiguous. The CDR3 is made up of 13 amino acids. Germline V CDR1 and CDR2: LGHNA, YNFKEQ. The V gene lost 1 base and the J gene lost 7 bases, with 8 bases spanning the gap. CDR3 loop: CASSQVARNEQFF. CDR3 nucleotide sequence: TGTGCCAGCAGCCAAGTGGCGAGGAATGAGCAGTTCTTC.

This clonotype has only a few counts. This sequence joins TRBV20-1 and TRBJ2-7; D is undetermined. There are 15 residues in the CDR3. Germline V gene data show CDR1 as DFQATT and CDR2 as SNEGSKA (reference sequence). Trimming removed 0 bases at V and 4 bases at J, with 16 bases between. CDR3 in DNA: TGCAGTGCTAGAGATGTGGTGAGGCCCGGGTACGAGCAGTACTTC. Protein: CSARDVVRPGYEQYF.

This chain links TRBV5-1 with TRBJ2-3; 11 positions match TRBD1. The J segment lost 9 bases and the V segment lost 4 bases, leaving 7 bases of the junction unmatched. CDR3 length: 14 residues. CDR1 is SGHRS and CDR2 is YFSETQ in the germline V gene. CDR3 DNA: TGCGCCAGCAGCACCGGACAGGGGGCAGGGACGCAGTATTTT. Translated: CASSTGQGAGTQYF.

The chain couples TRBV20-1 to TRBJ1-2, with D perhaps matching TRBD1 (5 bases). Trimming removed 5 bases at V and 4 bases at J, with 14 bases between. From germline, CDR1 is DFQATT and CDR2 SNEGSKA (reference sequence). CDR3 length: 13 amino acids. The CDR3 here is CSASDQGFYGYTF. The CDR3 region has the DNA TGCAGTGCTTCAGACCAGGGTTTCTATGGCTACACCTTC.